This is a list of T cell receptor beta chains from one sample in a study of T-cell reconstitution after alpha-beta-depleted transplantation in children. TCRdb re-called the PCR reads through MiXCR, storing one row per CDR3 protein. This table holds 800,000 to 1,000,000 distinct CDR3 sequences, around 30% found once. Sequenced here: PBMCs, mostly from graft donor cells, sampled 360 days after TCRalphabeta/CD19-depleted stem cell transplant. These receptor sequences come from a boy under two years old who had a stem cell transplant for SCID, so the T cells may come from the graft donor. Both conserved end residues are part of each CDR3. The order of the fields is V gene, D gene, clone size, J gene, CDR3 protein, CDR3 DNA. D genes are given only for firm matches. Rows may omit the clone size; those that give it use once, few, many or a size class.

TRBV29-1	-	few	TRBJ2-7	CSVGAANPFSEQYF	TGCAGCGTCGGAGCAGCAAACCCCTTCTCCGAGCAGTACTTC
TRBV28	TRBD1	few	TRBJ1-1	CASSTLDGTGGANTEAFF	TGTGCCAGCAGCACACTAGACGGGACAGGGGGCGCGAACACTGAAGCTTTCTTT
TRBV29-1	-	few	TRBJ2-3	CSVDGLGAYTDTQYF	TGCAGCGTTGACGGACTGGGAGCCTACACAGATACGCAGTATTTT
TRBV12-3/TRBV12-4	TRBD1	-	TRBJ2-7	CASSLQMTGGGPYEQYF	TGTGCCAGCAGTCTGCAAATGACAGGGGGGGGTCCCTACGAGCAGTACTTC
TRBV15	-	few	TRBJ2-3	CATSAPLKGDTQYF	TGTGCCACCAGCGCCCCCCTAAAAGGAGATACGCAGTATTTT
TRBV27	TRBD1	few	TRBJ1-5	CASSRDRGRHQPQHF	TGTGCCAGCAGTAGGGACAGGGGGCGCCATCAGCCCCAGCATTTT
TRBV19	TRBD2	few	TRBJ2-3	CASKERAGGRVYSTDTQYF	TGTGCCAGTAAGGAGCGAGCGGGAGGACGCGTCTATAGCACAGATACGCAGTATTTT
TRBV20-1	TRBD1	few	TRBJ2-3	CSASNEWGQGDDTQYF	TGCAGTGCTAGTAATGAGTGGGGACAGGGAGACGATACGCAGTATTTT
TRBV20-1	TRBD2	few	TRBJ2-7	CSARLAGVTYEQYF	TGCAGTGCTAGACTAGCGGGGGTTACCTACGAGCAGTACTTC
TRBV30	TRBD1	-	TRBJ1-3	CAWLGRGQGANTIYF	TGTGCCTGGCTGGGCCGCGGACAGGGAGCTAACACCATATATTTT
TRBV12-3/TRBV12-4	TRBD1	few	TRBJ1-4	CASSPRTGEVLFF	TGTGCCAGCAGTCCAAGGACAGGGGAAGTGCTGTTTTTT
TRBV2	-	-	TRBJ2-5	CASSRDNQETQYF	TGTGCCAGCAGTCGGGACAACCAAGAGACCCAGTACTTC
TRBV11-2	TRBD1	-	TRBJ1-2	CASSPGTAGWGYTF	TGTGCCAGCAGCCCCGGGACAGCCGGTTGGGGCTACACCTTC
TRBV7-9	TRBD2	few	TRBJ2-1	CASSTLAGGRNEQFF	TGTGCCAGCAGCACCCTAGCGGGGGGGCGAAATGAGCAGTTCTTC
TRBV5-1	TRBD2	few	TRBJ2-7	CASRRVIAGGPSTFEQYF	TGCGCCAGCAGACGTGTAATAGCGGGGGGACCTTCTACGTTCGAGCAGTACTTC
TRBV15	-	-	TRBJ1-5	CATSSGGQPQHF	TGTGCCACCTCATCGGGGGGTCAGCCCCAGCATTTT
TRBV5-1	TRBD1	-	TRBJ2-2	CASSLGLTGAANTGELFF	TGCGCCAGCAGCTTGGGCCTAACAGGGGCTGCGAACACCGGGGAGCTGTTTTTT
TRBV6-5	-	-	TRBJ1-2	CASSYSRGPHGYTF	TGTGCCAGCAGTTACTCACGGGGACCCCATGGCTACACCTTC
TRBV15	-	-	TRBJ2-1	CATSLQGGEQFF	TGTGCCACCAGCTTACAGGGTGGTGAGCAGTTCTTC
TRBV7-6	-	-	TRBJ2-7	CASSLYGTSYEQYF	TGTGCCAGCAGCCTCTACGGGACTTCCTACGAGCAGTACTTC
TRBV6-1	-	few	TRBJ1-2	CASSEAGSRDYGYTF	TGTGCCAGCAGTGAAGCGGGTTCCAGGGACTATGGCTACACCTTC
TRBV5-1	-	once	TRBJ2-1	CASSFTGTDNNEQFF	TGCGCCAGCAGCTTCACCGGGACGGATAACAATGAGCAGTTCTTC
TRBV6-5	TRBD1	few	TRBJ1-2	CASSQGKGYTF	TGTGCCAGCTCACAGGGGAAAGGCTACACCTTC
TRBV29-1	-	few	TRBJ2-5	CSVERQKETQYF	TGCAGCGTTGAACGGCAGAAAGAGACCCAGTACTTC
TRBV12-3/TRBV12-4	TRBD1	few	TRBJ2-1	CASSLSTLAGGAGNEQFF	TGTGCCAGCAGTTTAAGTACCCTGGCAGGGGGCGCTGGAAATGAGCAGTTCTTC
TRBV7-3	-	few	TRBJ2-1	CASSRQASSYNEQFF	TGTGCCAGCAGCCGACAGGCTAGCTCCTACAATGAGCAGTTCTTC
TRBV3-1	TRBD1	-	TRBJ1-1	CASSQGQGSSAFF	TGTGCCAGCAGCCAAGGACAGGGATCGAGTGCTTTCTTT
TRBV2	TRBD1	few	TRBJ2-1	CASSVGQGADEQFF	TGTGCCAGCAGTGTGGGACAGGGGGCCGATGAGCAGTTCTTC
TRBV6-2/TRBV6-3	-	-	TRBJ2-7	CASRTVGVPAYEQYF	TGTGCCAGCAGAACTGTAGGAGTCCCTGCCTACGAGCAGTACTTC
TRBV2	-	few	TRBJ2-2	CASSEGTRYTGELFF	TGTGCCAGCAGTGAAGGGACACGGTACACCGGGGAGCTGTTTTTT
TRBV20-1	-	few	TRBJ1-2	CSAQALRGANYGYTF	TGCAGTGCGCAGGCCCTAAGGGGAGCTAACTATGGCTACACCTTC
TRBV29-1	-	few	TRBJ2-1	CSVARGASYNEQFF	TGCAGCGTTGCAAGGGGGGCCTCCTACAATGAGCAGTTCTTC
TRBV18	-	-	TRBJ2-1	CASSPFWGGGPYNEQFF	TGTGCCAGCTCACCCTTTTGGGGAGGGGGGCCCTACAATGAGCAGTTCTTC
TRBV12-3/TRBV12-4	TRBD1	-	TRBJ2-2	CASSSDRGLNTGELFF	TGTGCCAGCAGTTCCGACAGGGGGCTAAACACCGGGGAGCTGTTTTTT
TRBV3-1	-	few	TRBJ2-1	CASSQDVDNEQFF	TGTGCCAGCAGCCAAGATGTGGACAATGAGCAGTTCTTC
TRBV5-1	TRBD2	-	TRBJ2-1	CASSFTSGASSYNEQFF	TGCGCCAGCAGCTTTACTAGCGGGGCGAGCTCCTACAATGAGCAGTTCTTC
TRBV5-1	TRBD2	-	TRBJ2-1	CASSLTGGGAFDEQFF	TGCGCCAGCAGCTTGACTGGCGGGGGGGCCTTCGATGAGCAGTTCTTC
TRBV7-7	-	-	TRBJ2-3	CASSSLGLSDTQYF	TGTGCCAGCAGCTCCCTTGGGTTGTCAGATACGCAGTATTTT
TRBV7-2	-	-	TRBJ2-5	CASSIPPWGRGTEETQYF	TGTGCCAGCAGCATACCGCCTTGGGGACGGGGGACGGAAGAGACCCAGTACTTC
TRBV20-1	-	few	TRBJ2-3	CSATDREEGTDTQYF	TGCAGTGCTACAGACAGGGAGGAGGGCACAGATACGCAGTATTTT
TRBV12-3/TRBV12-4	-	-	TRBJ1-3	CASSPLYPGSGNTIYF	TGTGCCAGCAGTCCCCTTTACCCGGGTTCTGGAAACACCATATATTTT
TRBV4-3	-	few	TRBJ2-5	CASSFGVYQETQYF	TGCGCCAGCAGCTTCGGCGTGTACCAAGAGACCCAGTACTTC
TRBV7-6	-	-	TRBJ2-3	CASSPGGRGYYTQYF	TGTGCCAGCAGCCCCGGGGGCAGGGGTTACTATACGCAGTATTTT
TRBV4-3	-	many	TRBJ2-1	CASSQGPVFKESSYNEQFF	TGCGCCAGCAGCCAAGGTCCCGTGTTTAAGGAGAGCTCCTACAATGAGCAGTTCTTC
TRBV11-2	-	-	TRBJ2-3	CASSSRRGGGGADTQYF	TGTGCCAGCAGCTCCCGCCGCGGAGGGGGCGGCGCAGATACGCAGTATTTT
TRBV5-1	TRBD1	few	TRBJ1-3	CASSSNRGSGNTIYF	TGCGCCAGCAGTTCCAACAGGGGCTCTGGAAACACCATATATTTT
TRBV7-3	TRBD2	-	TRBJ2-1	CASSGAGSNEQFF	TGTGCCAGCAGCGGAGCGGGATCTAATGAGCAGTTCTTC
TRBV2	TRBD1	-	TRBJ2-5	CASSEAGQGQETQYF	TGTGCCAGCAGTGAAGCGGGACAGGGCCAAGAGACCCAGTACTTC